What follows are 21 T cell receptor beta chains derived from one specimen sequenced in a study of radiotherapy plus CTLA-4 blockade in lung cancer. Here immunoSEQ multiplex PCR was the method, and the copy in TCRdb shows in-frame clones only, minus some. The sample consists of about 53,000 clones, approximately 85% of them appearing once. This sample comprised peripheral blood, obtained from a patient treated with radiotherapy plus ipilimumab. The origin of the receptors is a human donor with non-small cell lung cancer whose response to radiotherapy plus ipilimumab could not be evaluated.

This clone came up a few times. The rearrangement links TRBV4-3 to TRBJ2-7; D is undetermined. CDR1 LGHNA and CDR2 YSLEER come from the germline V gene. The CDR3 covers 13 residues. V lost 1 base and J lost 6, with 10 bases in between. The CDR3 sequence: CASSQVSKSEQYF. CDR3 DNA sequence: TGCGCCAGCAGCCAAGTTTCTAAAAGCGAGCAGTACTTC.

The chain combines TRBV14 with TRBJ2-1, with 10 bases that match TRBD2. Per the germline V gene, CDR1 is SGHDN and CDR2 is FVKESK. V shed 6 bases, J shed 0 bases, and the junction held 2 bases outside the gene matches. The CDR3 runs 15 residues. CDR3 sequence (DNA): TGTGCCAGCAGACCTAGCGGGAGCTCCTACAATGAGCAGTTCTTC. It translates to CASRPSGSSYNEQFF.

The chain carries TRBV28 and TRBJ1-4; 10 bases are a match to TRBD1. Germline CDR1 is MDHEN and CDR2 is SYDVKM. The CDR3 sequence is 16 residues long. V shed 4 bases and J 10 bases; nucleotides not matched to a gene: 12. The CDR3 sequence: CASSSYGTGARVKLFF. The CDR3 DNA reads TGTGCCAGCAGTTCCTATGGGACAGGGGCGCGGGTAAAACTGTTTTTT.

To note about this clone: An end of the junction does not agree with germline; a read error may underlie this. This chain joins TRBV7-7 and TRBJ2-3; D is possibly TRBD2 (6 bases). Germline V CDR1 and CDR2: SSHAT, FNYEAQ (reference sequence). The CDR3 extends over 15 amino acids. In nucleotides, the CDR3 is TGTGCTAGCAGCCCGCGCCCGGGGACTTCAGATACGCAGTATTTT. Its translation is CASSPRPGTSDTQYF.

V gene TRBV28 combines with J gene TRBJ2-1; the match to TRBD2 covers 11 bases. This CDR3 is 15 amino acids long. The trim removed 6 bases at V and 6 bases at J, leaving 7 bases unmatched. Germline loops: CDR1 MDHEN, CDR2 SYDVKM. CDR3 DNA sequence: TGTGCCAGCAGGCTACTAGCGGGGGCCCCCAATGAGCAGTTCTTC. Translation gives CASRLLAGAPNEQFF.

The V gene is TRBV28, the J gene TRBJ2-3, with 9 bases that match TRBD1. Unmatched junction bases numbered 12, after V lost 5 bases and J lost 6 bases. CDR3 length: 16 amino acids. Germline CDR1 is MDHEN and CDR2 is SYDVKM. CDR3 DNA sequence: TGTGCCAGCAGTGCGACTTCGGGACAGGGAAGGGATACGCAGTATTTT. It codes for CASSATSGQGRDTQYF. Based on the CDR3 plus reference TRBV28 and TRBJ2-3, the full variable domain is DVKVTQSSRYLVKRTGEKVFLECVQDMDHENMFWYRQDPGLGLRLIYFSYDVKMKEKGDIPEGYSVSREKKERFSLILESASTNQTSMYLCASSATSGQGRDTQYFGPGTRLTVL.

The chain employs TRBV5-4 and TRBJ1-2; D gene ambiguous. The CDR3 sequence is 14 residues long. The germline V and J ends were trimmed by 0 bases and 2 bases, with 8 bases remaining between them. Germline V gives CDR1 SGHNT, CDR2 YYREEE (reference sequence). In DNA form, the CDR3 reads TGTGCCAGCAGCTTGGAACCGGTAAACTATGGCTACACCTTC. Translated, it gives CASSLEPVNYGYTF.

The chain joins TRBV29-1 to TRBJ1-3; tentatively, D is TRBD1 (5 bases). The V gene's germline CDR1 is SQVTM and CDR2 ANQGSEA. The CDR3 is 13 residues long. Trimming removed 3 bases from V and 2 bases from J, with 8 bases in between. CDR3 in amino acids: CSVEPGPGNTIYF. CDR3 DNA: TGCAGCGTTGAGCCAGGGCCTGGAAACACCATATATTTT.

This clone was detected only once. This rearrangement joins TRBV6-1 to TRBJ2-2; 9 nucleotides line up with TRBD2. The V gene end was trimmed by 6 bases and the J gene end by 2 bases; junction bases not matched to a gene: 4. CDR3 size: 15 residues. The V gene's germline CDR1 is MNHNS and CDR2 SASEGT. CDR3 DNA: TGTGCCAGCAGCCCTAGCGGGGCCAACACCGGGGAGCTGTTTTTT. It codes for CASSPSGANTGELFF.

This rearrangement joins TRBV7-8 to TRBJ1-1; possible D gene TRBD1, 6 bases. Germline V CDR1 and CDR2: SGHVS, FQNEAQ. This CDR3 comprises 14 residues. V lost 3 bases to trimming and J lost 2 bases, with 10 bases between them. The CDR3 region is CASSLRTENTEAFF. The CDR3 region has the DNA TGTGCCAGCAGCTTGAGGACAGAAAACACTGAAGCTTTCTTT. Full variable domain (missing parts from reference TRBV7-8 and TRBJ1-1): GAGVSQSPRYKVAKRGQDVALRCDPISGHVSLFWYQQALGQGPEFLTYFQNEAQLDKSGLPSDRFFAERPEGSVSTLKIQRTQQEDSAVYLCASSLRTENTEAFFGQGTRLTVV.

The CDR3 DNA reads as TGTGCCAGCAGCTTTAGTGGGACAGGGGGCATAGGAGCTTTCTTT. Amino acid sequence: CASSFSGTGGIGAFF. This rearrangement joins TRBV7-2 to TRBJ1-1; TRBD1 agrees at 12 bases. V shed 3 bases, J shed 10 bases, and the junction held 9 bases outside the gene matches. This CDR3 contains 15 residues. The germline gives CDR1 SGHTA, CDR2 FQGNSA.

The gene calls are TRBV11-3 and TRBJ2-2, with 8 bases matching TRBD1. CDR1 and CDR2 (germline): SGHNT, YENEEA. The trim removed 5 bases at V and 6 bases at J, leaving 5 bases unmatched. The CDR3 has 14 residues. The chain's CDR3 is CASSRTGWSGELFF. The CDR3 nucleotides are TGTGCCAGCAGCCGGACAGGGTGGTCCGGGGAGCTGTTTTTT.

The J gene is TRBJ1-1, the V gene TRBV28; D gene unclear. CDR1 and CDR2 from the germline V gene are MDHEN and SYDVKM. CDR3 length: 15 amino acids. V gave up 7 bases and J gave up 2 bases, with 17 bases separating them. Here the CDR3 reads CASIPSSTVNTEAFF. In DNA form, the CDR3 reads TGTGCCAGCATCCCCTCGTCAACAGTAAACACTGAAGCTTTCTTT.

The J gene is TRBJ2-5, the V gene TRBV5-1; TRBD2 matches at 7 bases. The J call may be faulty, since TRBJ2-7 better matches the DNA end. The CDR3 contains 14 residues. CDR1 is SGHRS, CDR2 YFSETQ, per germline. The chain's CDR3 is CASSRGGTDYEQYF. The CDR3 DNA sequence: TGCGCCAGCAGCCGGGGAGGGACGGACTACGAGCAGTACTTC.

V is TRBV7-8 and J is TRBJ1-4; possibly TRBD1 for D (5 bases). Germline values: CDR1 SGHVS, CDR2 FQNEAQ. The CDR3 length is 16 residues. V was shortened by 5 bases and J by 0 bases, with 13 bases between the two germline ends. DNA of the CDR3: TGTGCCAGCAGCACACGACAGATTGCAACTAATGAAAAACTGTTTTTT. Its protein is CASSTRQIATNEKLFF.

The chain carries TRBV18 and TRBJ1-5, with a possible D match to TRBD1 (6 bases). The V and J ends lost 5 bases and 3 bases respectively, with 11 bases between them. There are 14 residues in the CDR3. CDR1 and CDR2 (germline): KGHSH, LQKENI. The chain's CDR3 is CASSSRQANQPQHF. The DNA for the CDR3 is TGTGCCAGCTCATCTCGACAGGCCAATCAGCCCCAGCATTTT. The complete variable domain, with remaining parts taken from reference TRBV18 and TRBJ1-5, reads NAGVMQNPRHLVRRRGQEARLRCSPMKGHSHVYWYRQLPEEGLKFMVYLQKENIIDESGMPKERFSAEFPKEGPSILRIQQVVRGDSAAYFCASSSRQANQPQHFGDGTRLSIL.

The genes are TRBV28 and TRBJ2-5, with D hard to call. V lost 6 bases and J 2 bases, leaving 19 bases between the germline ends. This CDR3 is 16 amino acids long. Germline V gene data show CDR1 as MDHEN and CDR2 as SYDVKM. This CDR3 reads CASSPNNLAVQETQYF. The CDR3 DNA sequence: TGTGCCAGCAGCCCCAACAACCTGGCAGTACAAGAGACCCAGTACTTC.

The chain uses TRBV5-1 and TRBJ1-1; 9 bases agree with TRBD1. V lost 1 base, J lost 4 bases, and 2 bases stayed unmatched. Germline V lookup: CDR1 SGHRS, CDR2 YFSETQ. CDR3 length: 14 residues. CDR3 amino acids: CASSLLGQGTEAFF. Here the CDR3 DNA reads TGCGCCAGCAGCTTGCTGGGACAGGGCACTGAAGCTTTCTTT.

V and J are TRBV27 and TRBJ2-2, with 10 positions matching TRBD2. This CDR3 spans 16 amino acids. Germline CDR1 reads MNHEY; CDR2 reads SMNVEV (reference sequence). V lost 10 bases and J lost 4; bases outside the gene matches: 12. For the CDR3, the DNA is TGTGCCACAGGGGGTCAGCGGGAGGGCGGCACCGGGGAGCTGTTTTTT. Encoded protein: CATGGQREGGTGELFF.

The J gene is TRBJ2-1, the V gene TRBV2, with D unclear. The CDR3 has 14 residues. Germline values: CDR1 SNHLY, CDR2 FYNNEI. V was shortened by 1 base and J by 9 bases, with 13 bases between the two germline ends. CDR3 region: CASSEDRPPGEQFF. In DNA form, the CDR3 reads TGTGCCAGCAGTGAAGACCGCCCCCCCGGTGAGCAGTTCTTC.

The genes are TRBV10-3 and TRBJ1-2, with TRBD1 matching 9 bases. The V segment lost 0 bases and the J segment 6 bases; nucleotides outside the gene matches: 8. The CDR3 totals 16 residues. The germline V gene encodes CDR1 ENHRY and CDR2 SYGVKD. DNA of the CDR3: TGTGCCATCAGTGAGTCGATTCCGGGACAGGGCCATGGCTACACCTTC. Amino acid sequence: CAISESIPGQGHGYTF.